Sequencing of this T cell receptor beta chain was carried out in a study of metastatic and nonmetastatic thyroid tumors. Looking at the study overall: Patients with malignant and benign thyroid disease provided blood and tumor or nodule tissue, whose repertoires were compared. Study-wide points: A significant increase in TCR beta diversity was reportedly seen in malignant thyroid tumors relative to benign nodules, in blood and tumor.

Thyroid surgery was performed in patients who had received no treatment beforehand. Original methodology: Clinicopathological groups supplied CDR3 differences that were used to build a distant-metastasis classifier for papillary thyroid cancer. TCRdb reprocessed the PCR reads via MiXCR. The V and J calls here are based on TCRdb, not the publication. Among tens of thousands of clones listed, less than 25% were seen once. This clone was seen ten or more times. Antigen unknown. V was shortened by 1 base and J by 11 bases, with 14 bases between the two germline ends. Germline values: CDR1 SGHAT, CDR2 FQNNGV. This CDR3 spans 13 amino acids.

The sequence was collected from a female donor with papillary thyroid cancer or a benign thyroid nodule (not recorded which). Some clones in this sample may be carry-over from other donors' samples. The sequenced material came from blood. The chain recombines TRBV11-2 with TRBJ1-1; D gene uncertain. The CDR3 protein is CASSLGTRQKAFF. Here the CDR3 DNA reads TGTGCCAGCAGCTTAGGGACCCGCCAAAAGGCTTTCTTT.